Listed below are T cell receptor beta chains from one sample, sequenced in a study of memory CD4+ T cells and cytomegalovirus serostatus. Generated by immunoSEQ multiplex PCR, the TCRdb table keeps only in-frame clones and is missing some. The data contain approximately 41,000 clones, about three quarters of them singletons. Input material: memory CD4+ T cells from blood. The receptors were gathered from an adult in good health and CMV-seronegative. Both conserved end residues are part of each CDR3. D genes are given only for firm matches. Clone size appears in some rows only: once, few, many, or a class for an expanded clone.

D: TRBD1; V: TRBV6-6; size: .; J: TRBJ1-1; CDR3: CASSRTGENTEAFF; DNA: TGTGCCAGCAGTCGGACAGGGGAGAACACTGAAGCTTTCTTT
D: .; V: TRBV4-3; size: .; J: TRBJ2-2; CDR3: CASSQSRTRAHTGELFF; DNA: TGCGCCAGCAGCCAATCGAGAACGAGGGCGCACACCGGGGAGCTGTTTTTT
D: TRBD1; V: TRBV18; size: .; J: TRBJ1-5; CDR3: CASSPGTGGNQPQHF; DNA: TGTGCCAGCTCACCCGGGACAGGGGGCAATCAGCCCCAGCATTTT
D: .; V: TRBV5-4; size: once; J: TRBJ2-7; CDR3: CASSSLDEQYF; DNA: TGTGCCAGCAGCTCCTTGGACGAGCAGTACTTC
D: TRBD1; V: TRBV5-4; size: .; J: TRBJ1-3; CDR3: CASSLFSSQGRDTIYF; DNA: TGTGCCAGCAGCTTGTTTTCGTCACAGGGGCGGGACACCATATATTTT
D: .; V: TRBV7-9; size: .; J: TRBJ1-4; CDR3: CASSLDLLGGANEKLFF; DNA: TGTGCCAGCAGCTTAGATTTACTTGGGGGAGCTAATGAAAAACTGTTTTTT
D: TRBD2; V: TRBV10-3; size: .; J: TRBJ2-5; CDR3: CAISESLGTSGSGTQYF; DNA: TGTGCCATCAGTGAGTCGCTGGGGACTAGCGGGAGTGGGACCCAGTACTTC
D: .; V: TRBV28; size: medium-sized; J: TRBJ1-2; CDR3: CASSPLSSTTTRSYGYTF; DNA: TGTGCCAGCAGTCCCCTAAGTTCTACTACGACTCGCTCCTATGGCTACACCTTC
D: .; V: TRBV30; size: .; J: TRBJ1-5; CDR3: CAWSVRARGNQPQHF; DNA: TGTGCCTGGAGTGTACGGGCACGCGGCAATCAGCCCCAGCATTTT
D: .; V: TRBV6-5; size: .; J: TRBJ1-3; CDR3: CASSLYPVGNTIYF; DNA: TGTGCCAGCAGCCTATACCCGGTTGGAAACACCATATATTTT
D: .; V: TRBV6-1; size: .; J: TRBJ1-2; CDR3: CASSETENYGYTF; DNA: TGTGCCAGCAGCGAGACGGAGAACTATGGCTACACCTTC
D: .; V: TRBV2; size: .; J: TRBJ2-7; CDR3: CASSEQESYEQYF; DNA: TGTGCCAGCAGTGAGCAGGAATCCTACGAGCAGTACTTC
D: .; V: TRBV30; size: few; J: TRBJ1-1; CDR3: CAWSEGGYTEAFF; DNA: TGTGCCTGGAGTGAGGGAGGGTACACTGAAGCTTTCTTT
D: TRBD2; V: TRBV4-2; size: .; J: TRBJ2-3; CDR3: CASSQIAGDSDTQYF; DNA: TGTGCCAGCAGCCAAATAGCGGGAGACTCAGATACGCAGTATTTT
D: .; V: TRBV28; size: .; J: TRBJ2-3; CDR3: CASSPLGVAENTDTQYF; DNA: TGTGCCAGCAGCCCCCTCGGGGTAGCGGAGAACACAGATACGCAGTATTTT
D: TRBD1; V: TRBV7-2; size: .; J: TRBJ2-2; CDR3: CASSFNRGTGELFF; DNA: TGTGCCAGCAGCTTTAACAGGGGAACCGGGGAGCTGTTTTTT
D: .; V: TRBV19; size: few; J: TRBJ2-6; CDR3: CASTLGDTLSGANVLTF; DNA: TGTGCCAGTACCTTGGGGGACACTCTCTCTGGGGCCAACGTCCTGACTTTC
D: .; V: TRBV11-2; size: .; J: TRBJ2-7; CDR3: CASSVDSSSYEQYF; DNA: TGTGCCAGCAGCGTAGACTCGAGCTCCTACGAGCAGTACTTC
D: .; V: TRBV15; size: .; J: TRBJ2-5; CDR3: CATSRDGGPQETQYF; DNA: TGTGCCACCAGCAGAGATGGGGGTCCCCAAGAGACCCAGTACTTC
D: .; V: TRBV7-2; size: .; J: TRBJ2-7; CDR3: CASSDRRSGLSYEQYF; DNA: TGTGCCAGCAGCGATCGGAGGAGCGGGTTATCTTACGAGCAGTACTTC
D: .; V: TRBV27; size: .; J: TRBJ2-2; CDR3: CASSLYRVTGELFF; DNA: TGTGCCAGCAGTTTATATAGGGTTACCGGGGAGCTGTTTTTT
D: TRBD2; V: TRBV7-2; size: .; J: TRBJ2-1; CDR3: CASSPQGLASDEQFF; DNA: TGTGCCAGCAGCCCACAAGGACTAGCGAGCGATGAGCAGTTCTTC
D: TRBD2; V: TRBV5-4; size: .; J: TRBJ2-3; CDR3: CASSLVGLANTDTQYF; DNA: TGTGCCAGCAGCTTGGTGGGACTAGCGAACACAGATACGCAGTATTTT
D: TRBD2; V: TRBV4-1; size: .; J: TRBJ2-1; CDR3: CASSPYSGSSYNEQFF; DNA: TGCGCCAGCAGCCCTTATAGCGGGAGCTCCTACAATGAGCAGTTCTTC
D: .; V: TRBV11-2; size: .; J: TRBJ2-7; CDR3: CASRVDLISDEQYF; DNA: TGTGCCAGCAGGGTCGACCTTATTTCGGACGAGCAGTACTTC
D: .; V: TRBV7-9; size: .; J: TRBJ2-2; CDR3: CASSLRQTTGELFF; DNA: TGTGCCAGCAGCTTGCGGCAGACCACCGGGGAGCTGTTTTTT
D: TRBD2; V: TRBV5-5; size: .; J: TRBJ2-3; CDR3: CASSPTSGTDTQYF; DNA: TGTGCCAGCAGTCCGACTAGCGGAACAGATACGCAGTATTTT
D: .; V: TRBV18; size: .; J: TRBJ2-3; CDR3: CASSPQGSTDTQYF; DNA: TGTGCCAGCTCACCACAGGGTAGCACAGATACGCAGTATTTT
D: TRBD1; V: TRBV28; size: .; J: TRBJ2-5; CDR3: CASTGTGGQETQYF; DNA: TGTGCCAGCACTGGGACAGGGGGTCAAGAGACCCAGTACTTC
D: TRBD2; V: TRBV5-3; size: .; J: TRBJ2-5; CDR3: CASSPGGSRQETQYF; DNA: TGTGCCAGCAGCCCCGGCGGGAGTCGGCAAGAGACCCAGTACTTC
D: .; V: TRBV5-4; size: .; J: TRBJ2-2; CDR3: CASSPPGGGTGELFF; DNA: TGTGCCAGCAGCCCCCCAGGGGGGGGGACCGGGGAGCTGTTTTTT
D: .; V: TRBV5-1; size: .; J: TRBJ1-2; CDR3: CASSLGAGSDYGYTF; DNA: TGCGCCAGCAGCTTGGGAGCAGGGTCTGACTATGGCTACACCTTC
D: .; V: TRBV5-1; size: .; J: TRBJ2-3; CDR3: CASSLDQGSDTQYF; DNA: TGCGCCAGCAGCTTGGATCAGGGGTCAGATACGCAGTATTTT
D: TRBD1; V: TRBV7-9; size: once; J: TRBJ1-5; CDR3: CASSTQGAGHQPQHF; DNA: TGTGCCAGCAGCACCCAGGGGGCTGGGCATCAGCCCCAGCATTTT
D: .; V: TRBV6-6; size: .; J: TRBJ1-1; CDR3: CASSYGGGVANTEAFF; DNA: TGTGCCAGCAGTTACGGGGGTGGGGTGGCGAACACTGAAGCTTTCTTT
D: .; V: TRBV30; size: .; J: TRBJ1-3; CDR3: CAWSSGNTIYF; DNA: TGTGCCTGGAGCAGCGGAAACACCATATATTTT
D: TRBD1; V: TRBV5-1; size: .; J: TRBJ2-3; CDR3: CASSQTGRRTDTQYF; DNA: TGCGCCAGCAGCCAGACAGGGCGGAGGACAGATACGCAGTATTTT
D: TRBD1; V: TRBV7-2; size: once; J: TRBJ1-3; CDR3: CASSLPTIQGARGNTIYF; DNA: TGTGCCAGCAGCTTGCCAACTATACAGGGGGCGCGGGGAAACACCATATATTTT
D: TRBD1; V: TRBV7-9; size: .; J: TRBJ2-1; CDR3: CASSRDRAIYNEQFF; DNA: TGTGCCAGCAGTAGGGACAGGGCGATCTACAATGAGCAGTTCTTC
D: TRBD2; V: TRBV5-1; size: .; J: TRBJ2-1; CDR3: CASSLVSGTSSYNEQFF; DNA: TGCGCCAGCAGCTTGGTTAGCGGGACAAGCTCCTACAATGAGCAGTTCTTC
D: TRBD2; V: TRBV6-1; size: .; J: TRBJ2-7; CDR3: CASSGLAGLKDEQYF; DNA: TGTGCCAGCTCAGGACTAGCGGGCCTTAAGGACGAGCAGTACTTC
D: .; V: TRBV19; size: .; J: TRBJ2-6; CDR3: CATLAGPGANVLTF; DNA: TGTGCCACCCTAGCTGGGCCTGGGGCCAACGTCCTGACTTTC
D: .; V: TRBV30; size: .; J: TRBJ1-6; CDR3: CAGGPGNSPLHF; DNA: TGTGCTGGGGGGCCGGGGAATTCACCCCTCCACTTT
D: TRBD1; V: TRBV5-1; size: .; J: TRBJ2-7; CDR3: CASKEQGSFYEQYF; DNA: TGCGCCAGCAAGGAACAGGGGTCGTTCTACGAGCAGTACTTC
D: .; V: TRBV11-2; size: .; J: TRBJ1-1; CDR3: CASSLDNTEAFF; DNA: TGTGCCAGCAGCTTAGACAACACTGAAGCTTTCTTT
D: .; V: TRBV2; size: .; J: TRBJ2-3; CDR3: CASSRSGAPTDTQYF; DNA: TGTGCCAGCAGCCGGTCGGGCGCCCCCACAGATACGCAGTATTTT
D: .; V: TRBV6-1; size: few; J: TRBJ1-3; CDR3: CASSNLNTIYF; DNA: TGTGCCAGCAGTAATTTAAACACCATATATTTT
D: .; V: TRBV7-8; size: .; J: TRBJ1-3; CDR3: CASSPAGATSGNTIYF; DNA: TGTGCCAGCAGCCCCGCAGGGGCTACTTCTGGAAACACCATATATTTT
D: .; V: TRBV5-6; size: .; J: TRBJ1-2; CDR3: CASSVTGTDGYTF; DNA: TGTGCCAGCAGCGTTACCGGGACGGATGGCTACACCTTC
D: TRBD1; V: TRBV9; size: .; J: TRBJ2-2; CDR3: CASSARQGRGELFF; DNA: TGTGCCAGCAGCGCAAGACAGGGGAGAGGGGAGCTGTTTTTT